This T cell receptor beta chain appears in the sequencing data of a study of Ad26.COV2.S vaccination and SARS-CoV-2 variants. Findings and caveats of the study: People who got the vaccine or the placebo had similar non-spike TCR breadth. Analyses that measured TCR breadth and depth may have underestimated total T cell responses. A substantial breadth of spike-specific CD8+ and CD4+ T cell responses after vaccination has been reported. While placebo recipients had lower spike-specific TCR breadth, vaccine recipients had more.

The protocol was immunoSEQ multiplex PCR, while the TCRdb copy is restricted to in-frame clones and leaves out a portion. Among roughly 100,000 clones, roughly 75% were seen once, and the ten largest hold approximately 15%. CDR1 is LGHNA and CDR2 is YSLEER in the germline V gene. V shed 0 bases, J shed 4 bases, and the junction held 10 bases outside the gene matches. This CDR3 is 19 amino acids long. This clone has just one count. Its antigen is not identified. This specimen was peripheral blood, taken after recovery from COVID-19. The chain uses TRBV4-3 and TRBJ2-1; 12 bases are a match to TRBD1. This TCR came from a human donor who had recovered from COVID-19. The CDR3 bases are TGCGCCAGCAGCCAAGATCGAGTAGGGACAGGGGGCTTATACAATGAGCAGTTCTTC. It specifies CASSQDRVGTGGLYNEQFF.